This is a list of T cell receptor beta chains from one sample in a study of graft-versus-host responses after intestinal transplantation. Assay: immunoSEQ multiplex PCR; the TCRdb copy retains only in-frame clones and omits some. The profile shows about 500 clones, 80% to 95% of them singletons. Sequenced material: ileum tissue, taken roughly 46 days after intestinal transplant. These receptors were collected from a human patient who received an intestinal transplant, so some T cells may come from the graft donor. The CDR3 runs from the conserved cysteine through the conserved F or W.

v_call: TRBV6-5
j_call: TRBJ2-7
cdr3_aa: CASSYSTSYEQYF

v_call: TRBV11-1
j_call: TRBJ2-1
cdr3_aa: CASSRAGLAGGANEQFF

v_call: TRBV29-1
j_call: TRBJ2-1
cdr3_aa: CSVDWGRVLNEQFF

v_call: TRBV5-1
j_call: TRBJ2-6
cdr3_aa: CASTSGSGANVLTF

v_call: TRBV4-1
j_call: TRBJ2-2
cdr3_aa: CASSQSRASGELFF

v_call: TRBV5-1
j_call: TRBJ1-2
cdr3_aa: CASSETVTNYGYTF

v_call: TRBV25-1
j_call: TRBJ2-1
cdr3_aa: CASSERARNEQFF

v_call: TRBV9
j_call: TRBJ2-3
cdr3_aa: CASSVGGTDTQYF

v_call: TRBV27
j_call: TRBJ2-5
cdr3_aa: CASSLGAGGQETQYF

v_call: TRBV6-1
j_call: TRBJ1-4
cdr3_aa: CASSEDRGDEKLFF

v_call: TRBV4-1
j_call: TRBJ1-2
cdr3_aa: CASSRIHQNRKTYGYTF

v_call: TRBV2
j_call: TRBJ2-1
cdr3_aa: CASTKRPNEQFF

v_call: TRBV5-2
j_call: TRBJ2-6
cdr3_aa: CASKRNREYTSRANVLTF

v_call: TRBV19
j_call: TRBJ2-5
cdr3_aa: CASSIGTAQETQYF

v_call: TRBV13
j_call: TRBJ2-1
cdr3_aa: CASSPPSGRANEQFF

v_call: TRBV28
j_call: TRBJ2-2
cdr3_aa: CASSSRNMNTGELFF

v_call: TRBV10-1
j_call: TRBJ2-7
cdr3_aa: CARLMAGGKNYEQYF

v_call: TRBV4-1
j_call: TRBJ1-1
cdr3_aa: CASSQAGPPFTEAFF

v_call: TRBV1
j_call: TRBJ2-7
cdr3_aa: CTSSPRDFSTYEQYF

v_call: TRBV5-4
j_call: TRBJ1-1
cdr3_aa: CASSFPTGTGRNTEAFF

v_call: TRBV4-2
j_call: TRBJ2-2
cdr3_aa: CASSQGEGPTGELFF

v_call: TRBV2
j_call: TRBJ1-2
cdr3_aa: CASSDTWDTANYGYTF

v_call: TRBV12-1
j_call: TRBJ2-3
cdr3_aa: CASSSSSGLVADTQYF

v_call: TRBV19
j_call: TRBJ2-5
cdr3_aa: CARPLGELYQETQYF

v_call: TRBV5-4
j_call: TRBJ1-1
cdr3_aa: CASSLETRNTEAFF

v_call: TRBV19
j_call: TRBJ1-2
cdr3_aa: CASRPRGGSYGYTF

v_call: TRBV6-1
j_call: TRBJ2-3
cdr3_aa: CASSPGQGADTQYF

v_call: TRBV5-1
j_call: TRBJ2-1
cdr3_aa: CASRALKGDEQFF

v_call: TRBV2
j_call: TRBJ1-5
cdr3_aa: CASSEVGGNQPQHF

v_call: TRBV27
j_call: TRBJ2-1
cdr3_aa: CASSLSSSGAYNEQFF

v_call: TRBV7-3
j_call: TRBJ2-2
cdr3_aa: CASSLMGFNTGELFF

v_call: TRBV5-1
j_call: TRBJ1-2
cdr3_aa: CASSWTWDREMGGYTF

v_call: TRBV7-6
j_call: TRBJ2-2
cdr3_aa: CASSPTSRNTGELFF

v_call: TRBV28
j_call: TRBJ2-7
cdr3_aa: CASSLDGKFLSYEQYF

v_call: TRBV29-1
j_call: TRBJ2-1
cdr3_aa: CSVDRTGGRNEQFF

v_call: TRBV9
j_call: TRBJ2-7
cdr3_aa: CASSVEDGHSYEQYF

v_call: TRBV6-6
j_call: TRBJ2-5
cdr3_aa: CAGRDSIVQETQYF

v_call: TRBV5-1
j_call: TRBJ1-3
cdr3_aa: CASRRTGDSGNTIYF

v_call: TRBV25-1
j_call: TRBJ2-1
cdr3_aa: CASSEHSYNEQFF

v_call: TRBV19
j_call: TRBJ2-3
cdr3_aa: CASSIVGTDADTQYF

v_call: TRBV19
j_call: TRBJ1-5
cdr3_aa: CASSDRTLNQPQHF

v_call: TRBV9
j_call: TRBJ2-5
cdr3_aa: CASSAGAQETQYF

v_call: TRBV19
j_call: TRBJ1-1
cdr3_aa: CASSIVGQGKNTEAFF

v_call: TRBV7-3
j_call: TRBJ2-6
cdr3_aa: CASSPGTGGSVLTF

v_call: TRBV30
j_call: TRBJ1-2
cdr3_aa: CAWSPLDRGNGYTF

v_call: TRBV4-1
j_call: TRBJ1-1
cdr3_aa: CARSQAGPPFTEAFF

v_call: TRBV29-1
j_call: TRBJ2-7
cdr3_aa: CSALFRLAGFSYEQYF

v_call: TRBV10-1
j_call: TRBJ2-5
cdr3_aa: CASSFEGETQYF

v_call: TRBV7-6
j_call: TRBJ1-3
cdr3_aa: CASSLGSTLTGNTIYF

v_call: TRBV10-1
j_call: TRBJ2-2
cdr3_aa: CASSESTRTGELFF

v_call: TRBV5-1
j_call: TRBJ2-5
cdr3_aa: CASSAAGTSGRKETQYF

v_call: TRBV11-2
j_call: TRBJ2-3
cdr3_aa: CASGFRTDTQYF

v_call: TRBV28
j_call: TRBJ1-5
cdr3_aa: CASSLGVSWQQPQHF

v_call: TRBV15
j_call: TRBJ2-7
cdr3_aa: CATSNRGGSYEQYF

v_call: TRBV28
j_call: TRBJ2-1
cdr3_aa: CASSLGGAGVANEQFF

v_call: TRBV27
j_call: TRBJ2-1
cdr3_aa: CASSPQQVSYDEQFF

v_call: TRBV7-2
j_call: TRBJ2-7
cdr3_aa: CASSLGPGQPSYEQYF